The rows below give T cell receptor beta chains drawn from one sample of a study of circulating and synovial CD4+ cells in juvenile arthritis. The method was immunoSEQ multiplex PCR; TCRdb's version includes in-frame clones alone and lacks a portion of them. The data hold under 40,000 clones, with around 95% observed a single time. Source material: CD4+ T cells from blood. These receptors were collected from a human donor with juvenile idiopathic arthritis. The conserved cysteine and the conserved F or W are not part of the CDR3 here.

V gene	J gene	CDR3 protein
TRBV30	TRBJ1-2	AWSRGMKNYGYT
TRBV28	TRBJ2-1	ASSTTAGNEQF
TRBV7-2	TRBJ2-7	ASSFTYEQY
TRBV10-3	TRBJ2-7	AIRGDRRGEQY
TRBV5-8	TRBJ2-3	ASNPNPGTGLTDTQY
TRBV7-8	TRBJ2-7	ASSYRQQDYEQY
TRBV28	TRBJ2-1	ASSLYGHPNEQF
TRBV15	TRBJ2-1	ATSREAGLHNEQF
TRBV5-4	TRBJ2-7	ASSWGQDDYEQY
TRBV21-1	TRBJ2-1	ASSKEGARGFDEQF
TRBV19	TRBJ2-3	ASTKTATDTQY
TRBV7-2	TRBJ2-3	ASSEGLTDTQY
TRBV9	TRBJ1-1	ASSVRPENTEAF
TRBV29-1	TRBJ2-3	TGVGTDTQY
TRBV19	TRBJ2-1	ASSTEGPSYNEQF
TRBV7-3	TRBJ2-1	ASSLGDRDHNEQF
TRBV23-1	TRBJ1-2	ASSQTRVFGYT
TRBV10-1	TRBJ2-1	ASSESYGSLTDEQF
TRBV10-3	TRBJ2-2	AISEFGSTGELF
TRBV15	TRBJ2-3	ATSTGGARTDTQY
TRBV19	TRBJ2-3	ASSTRTSGSIYTQY
TRBV6-1	TRBJ1-5	ASNFRDRENQPQH
TRBV10-1	TRBJ1-1	ASSEYPQGGTEAF
TRBV15	TRBJ2-1	ATSGGNYGEQF
TRBV7-3	TRBJ2-3	ASSAHPSGYTDTQY
TRBV18	TRBJ1-4	ASSTRVLEKLF
TRBV28	TRBJ1-2	ASSFRSYGYT
TRBV9	TRBJ1-2	ASGTSGHRRYGYT
TRBV11-2	TRBJ2-6	ASSVRSKLALSGANVLT
TRBV5-1	TRBJ2-6	ASSLTGGRSGANVLT
TRBV19	TRBJ2-7	ASKGGLAADEQY
TRBV19	TRBJ2-1	ASSISVTHNEQF
TRBV6-1	TRBJ1-2	ASSQDLGYGYT
TRBV27	TRBJ2-1	ASSFLAGNTYNEQF
TRBV4-1	TRBJ2-3	ASSSLGTDTQY
TRBV30	TRBJ1-2	AWSVRGDYGYT
TRBV9	TRBJ2-7	ASSVELAPSYEQY
TRBV5-1	TRBJ2-3	ASSSQVTDTQY
TRBV6-6	TRBJ1-3	ASSYSGGGGNTIY
TRBV30	TRBJ2-2	AWTRANTGELF
TRBV28	TRBJ2-7	ASSLSGSGGYEQY
TRBV5-6	TRBJ1-5	ASSGGGVSNQPQH
TRBV19	TRBJ1-5	ASTGQAYSNQPQH
TRBV5-1	TRBJ2-3	ASSLQGLADTQY
TRBV5-1	TRBJ2-6	ASSVRGPGANVLT
TRBV15	TRBJ2-1	ATSRDPGSYNEQF
TRBV11-2	TRBJ1-6	ASSLRGSPLH
TRBV10-1	TRBJ2-7	ASSESVRAPPSYEQY
TRBV19	TRBJ1-1	ASTPLTGMNTEAF